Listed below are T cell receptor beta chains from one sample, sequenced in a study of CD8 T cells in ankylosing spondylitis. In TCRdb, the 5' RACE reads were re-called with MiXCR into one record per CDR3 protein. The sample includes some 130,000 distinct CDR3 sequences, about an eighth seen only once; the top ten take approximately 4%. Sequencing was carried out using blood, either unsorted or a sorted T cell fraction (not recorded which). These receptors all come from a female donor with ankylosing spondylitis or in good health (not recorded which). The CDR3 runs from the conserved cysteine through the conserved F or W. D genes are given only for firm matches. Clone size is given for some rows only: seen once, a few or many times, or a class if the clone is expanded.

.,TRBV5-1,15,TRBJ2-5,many,CASSWIKGVEETQYF,TGCGCCAGCAGCTGGATCAAGGGGGTGGAAGAGACCCAGTACTTC
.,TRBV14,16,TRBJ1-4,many,CASSHGGWGTNEKLFF,TGTGCCAGCAGCCACGGGGGATGGGGAACTAATGAAAAACTGTTTTTT
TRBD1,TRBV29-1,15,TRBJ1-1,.,CSVGLRDRVGTEAFF,TGCAGCGTTGGCCTCCGCGACAGGGTCGGAACTGAAGCTTTCTTT
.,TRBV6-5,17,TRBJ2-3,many,CASSYSLTRGLTDTQYF,TGTGCCAGCAGTTACTCCCTGACTAGGGGTCTCACAGATACGCAGTATTTT
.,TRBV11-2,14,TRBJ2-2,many,CASSLRHRVGELFF,TGTGCCAGCAGCCTAAGACACAGGGTCGGGGAGCTGTTTTTT
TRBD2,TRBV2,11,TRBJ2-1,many,CASSVSGSLFF,TGTGCCAGCAGTGTTAGCGGGAGTTTGTTCTTC
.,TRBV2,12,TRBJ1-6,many,CASSENNSPLHF,TGTGCCAGCAGTGAAAATAATTCACCCCTCCACTTT
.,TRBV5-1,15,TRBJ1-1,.,CASSMEGLGGTEAFF,TGCGCCAGCAGCATGGAAGGGCTGGGTGGCACTGAAGCTTTCTTT
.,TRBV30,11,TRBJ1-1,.,CACEGDNKAFF,TGTGCCTGTGAGGGGGACAATAAAGCTTTCTTT
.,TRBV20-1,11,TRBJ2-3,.,CSATPSDTQYF,TGCAGTGCTACACCTAGCGATACGCAGTATTTT
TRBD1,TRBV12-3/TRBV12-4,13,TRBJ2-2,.,CASSPTDRGELFF,TGTGCCAGCAGTCCCACGGACAGGGGGGAGCTGTTTTTT
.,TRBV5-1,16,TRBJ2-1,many,CASSWGYRTVGNEQFF,TGCGCCAGCAGCTGGGGGTATAGGACAGTCGGCAATGAGCAGTTCTTC
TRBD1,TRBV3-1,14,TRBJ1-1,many,CASSPQGVGTEAFF,TGTGCCAGCAGCCCACAGGGGGTCGGAACTGAAGCTTTCTTT
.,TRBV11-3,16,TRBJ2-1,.,CASSLRGEGPYNEQFF,TGTGCCAGCAGCTTACGCGGTGAGGGACCCTACAATGAGCAGTTCTTC
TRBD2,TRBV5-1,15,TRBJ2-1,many,CASSVASGSYNEQFF,TGCGCCAGCAGCGTAGCTAGCGGGTCCTACAATGAGCAGTTCTTC
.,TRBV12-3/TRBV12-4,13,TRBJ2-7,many,CASSLPQGYEQYF,TGTGCCAGCAGTTTACCCCAGGGCTACGAGCAGTACTTC
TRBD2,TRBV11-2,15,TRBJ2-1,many,CASSSSGSTYNEQFF,TGTGCCAGCAGCTCTAGCGGGAGTACCTACAATGAGCAGTTCTTC
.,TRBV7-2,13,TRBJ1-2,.,CASSFTGGYGYTF,TGTGCCAGCAGCTTTACGGGCGGCTATGGCTACACCTTC
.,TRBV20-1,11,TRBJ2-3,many,CSAPDSEGVVF,TGCAGTGCCCCGGACTCAGAGGGGGTTGTTTTT
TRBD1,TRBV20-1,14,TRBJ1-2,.,CSASRDRGLYGYTF,TGCAGTGCTAGCCGGGACAGGGGGCTCTATGGCTACACCTTC
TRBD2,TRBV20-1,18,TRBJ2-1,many,CSASPASGGDRSYNEQFF,TGCAGTGCTAGCCCGGCTAGCGGGGGGGATCGGTCCTACAATGAGCAGTTCTTC
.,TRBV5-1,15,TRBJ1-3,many,CASSSGTSPGNTIYF,TGCGCCAGCAGCTCTGGGACATCACCTGGAAACACCATATATTTT
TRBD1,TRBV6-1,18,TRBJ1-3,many,CASSTFRGRGLSGNTIYF,TGTGCCAGCAGTACCTTTCGAGGCAGGGGGCTCTCTGGAAACACCATATATTTT
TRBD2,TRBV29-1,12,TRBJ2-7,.,CSVSGEGYEQYF,TGCAGCGTTAGCGGGGAAGGCTACGAGCAGTACTTC
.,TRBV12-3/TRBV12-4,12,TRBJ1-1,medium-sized,CASSQGNTEAFF,TGTGCCAGCAGTCAAGGGAACACTGAAGCTTTCTTT
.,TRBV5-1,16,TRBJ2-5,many,CASSLAAGSVVGTQYF,TGCGCCAGCAGCTTGGCGGCAGGATCTGTCGTGGGGACCCAGTACTTC
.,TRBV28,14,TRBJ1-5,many,CASIGGDSNQPQHF,TGTGCCAGTATAGGCGGGGATAGCAATCAGCCCCAGCATTTT
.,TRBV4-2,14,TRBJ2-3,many,CASSQPTSPDTQYF,TGTGCCAGCAGCCAACCCACTAGCCCAGATACGCAGTATTTT
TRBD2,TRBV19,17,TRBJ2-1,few,CASSTLLSGKNYNEQFF,TGTGCCAGTAGTACATTGTTAAGCGGGAAGAACTACAATGAGCAGTTCTTC
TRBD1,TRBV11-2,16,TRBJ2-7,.,CASSLGWTGRNYEQYF,TGTGCCAGCAGCTTAGGGTGGACAGGTCGCAACTACGAGCAGTACTTC
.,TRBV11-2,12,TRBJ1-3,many,CASSHSGNTIYF,TGTGCCAGCAGCCACTCTGGAAACACCATATATTTT
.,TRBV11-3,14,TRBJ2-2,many,CASSPPSSTGELFF,TGTGCCAGCAGCCCTCCGTCGAGCACCGGGGAGCTGTTTTTT
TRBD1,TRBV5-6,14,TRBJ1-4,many,CASALDRGNEKLFF,TGTGCCAGCGCCTTGGACAGGGGTAATGAAAAACTGTTTTTT
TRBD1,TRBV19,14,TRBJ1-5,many,CASSTQGVRQPQHF,TGTGCCAGTAGTACGCAGGGGGTCAGGCAGCCCCAGCATTTT
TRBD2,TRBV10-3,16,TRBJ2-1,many,CAISDKRTSRYNEQFF,TGTGCCATCAGTGACAAAAGGACTAGCAGATACAATGAGCAGTTCTTC
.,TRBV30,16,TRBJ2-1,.,CAWSVELGQWNNEQFF,TGTGCCTGGAGTGTAGAGCTGGGGCAGTGGAACAATGAGCAGTTCTTC
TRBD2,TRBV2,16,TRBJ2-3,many,CASSEALAGTTDTQYF,TGTGCCAGCAGTGAAGCCCTAGCGGGGACCACAGATACGCAGTATTTT
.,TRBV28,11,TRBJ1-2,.,CASSYRDQDTF,TGTGCCAGCAGTTACCGGGATCAGGACACCTTC
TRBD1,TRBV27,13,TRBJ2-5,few,CASSPGTAETQYF,TGTGCCAGCAGCCCTGGGACAGCGGAGACCCAGTACTTC
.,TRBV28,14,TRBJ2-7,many,CASSFTLASYEQYF,TGTGCCAGCAGTTTCACACTAGCCTCCTACGAGCAGTACTTC
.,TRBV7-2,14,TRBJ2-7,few,CASSLLDGAYEQYF,TGTGCCAGCAGCTTATTGGATGGAGCCTACGAGCAGTACTTC
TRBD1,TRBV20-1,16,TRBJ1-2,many,CSAEGPGQGAPYGYTF,TGCAGTGCCGAAGGCCCTGGGCAGGGGGCTCCCTATGGCTACACCTTC